This TCR beta chain was obtained from a study of T cells in Graves' hyperthyroidism and ophthalmopathy. RNA transcripts gave rise to amplified TCR beta CDR3 regions. With the HTBI primer set, the TCR CDR3 went through a first round of RT-PCR. TCRdb redid the calling of the multiplex PCR reads with MiXCR, one entry per CDR3 protein. The sample holds some 200,000 distinct CDR3 sequences, roughly 17% seen once. Study results and limitations: A 13 V-J model separated ophthalmopathy from stable hyperthyroidism. Most thyroid clonotypes expanded above 0.001 were also detected in blood.

The ends were cut back, 8 bases at V and 2 bases at J, with 16 bases in the middle. In germline, CDR1 is MNHNS, CDR2 SASEGT. CDR3 size: 15 residues. This clonotype has only a few counts. Antigen specificity is unknown. Hyperthyroidism of Graves' type that showed no ophthalmopathy progression within 18 months was stable. Aged 18 to 65, the patients had hyperthyroidism that was newly diagnosed and had lasted under 2 months. Sequenced input: blood. The chain links TRBV6-1 to TRBJ1-3; D uncertain. The origin of this receptor is a woman aged 50 to 60 with Graves' hyperthyroidism. The CDR3 loop reads CASAREQLPGNTIYF. The CDR3 nucleotides read TGTGCCAGCGCCCGGGAGCAGCTACCTGGAAACACCATATATTTT.